This T cell receptor (beta chain) is drawn from a study of cytomegalovirus exposure and HLA in healthy donors. General observations from the study: One variant, a missense change in DCLRE1C, was linked in a later analysis to TCR beta V- and J-gene trimming. Some V segments, TRBV6-2 and TRBV6-3 among them, were indistinguishable and were therefore excluded. What TCR beta sequences reportedly achieved was accurate prediction of HLA-A and HLA-B alleles in most subjects.

As concerns this clone: Its antigen is unidentified.

The CDR3 runs to 14 residues. The PCR employed 60 Vbeta primers together with 13 Jbeta primers. Profiled with immunoSEQ multiplex PCR; TCRdb holds only in-frame clones, not every one. The sample carries about 98,000 clones, around 83% recorded once. The specimen sequenced was PBMCs. The sequence derives from a female donor in good health and CMV-seropositive. The chain has TRBV21-1 and TRBJ1-6. TRBV21-1 is designated a pseudogene. CDR3 protein: CASSKGLRNSPLHF. CDR3 sequence (DNA): TGTGCCAGCAGCAAAGGACTTCGGAATTCACCCCTCCACTTT.